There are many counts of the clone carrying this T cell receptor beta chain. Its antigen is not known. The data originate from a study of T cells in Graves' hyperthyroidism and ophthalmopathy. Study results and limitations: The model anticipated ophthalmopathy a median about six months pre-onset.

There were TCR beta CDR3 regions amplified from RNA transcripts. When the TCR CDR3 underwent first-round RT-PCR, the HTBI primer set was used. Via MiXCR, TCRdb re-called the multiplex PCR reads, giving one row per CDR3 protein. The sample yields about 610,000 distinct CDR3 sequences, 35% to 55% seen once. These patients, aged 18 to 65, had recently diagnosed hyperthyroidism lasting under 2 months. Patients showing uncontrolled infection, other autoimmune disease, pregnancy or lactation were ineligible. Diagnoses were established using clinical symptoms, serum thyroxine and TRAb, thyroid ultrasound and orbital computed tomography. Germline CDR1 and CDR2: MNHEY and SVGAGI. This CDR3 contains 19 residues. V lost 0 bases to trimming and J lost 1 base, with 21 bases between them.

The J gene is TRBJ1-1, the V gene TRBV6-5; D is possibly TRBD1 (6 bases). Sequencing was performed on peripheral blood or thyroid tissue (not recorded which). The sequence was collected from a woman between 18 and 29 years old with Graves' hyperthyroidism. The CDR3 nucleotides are TGTGCCAGCAGTTACTCTGGAACAGGGATTGATTTTCAGAACACTGAAGCTTTCTTT. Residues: CASSYSGTGIDFQNTEAFF.